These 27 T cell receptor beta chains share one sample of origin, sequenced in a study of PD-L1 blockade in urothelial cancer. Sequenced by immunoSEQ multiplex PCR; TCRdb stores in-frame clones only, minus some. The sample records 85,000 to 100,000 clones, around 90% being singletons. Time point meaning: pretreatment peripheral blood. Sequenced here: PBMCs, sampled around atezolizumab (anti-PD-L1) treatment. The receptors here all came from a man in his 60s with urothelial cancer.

CDR3 protein: CASSVEGDRDEQYF. The CDR3 nucleotides are TGTGCCAGCAGCGTAGAGGGGGATCGCGACGAGCAGTACTTC. J is TRBJ2-7 and V is TRBV9; tentative D call: TRBD1 (6 bases). Trimming left V 0 bases short and J 5 bases short, with 12 bases between. In germline, CDR1 is SGDLS, CDR2 YYNGEE. The CDR3 sequence is 14 residues long.

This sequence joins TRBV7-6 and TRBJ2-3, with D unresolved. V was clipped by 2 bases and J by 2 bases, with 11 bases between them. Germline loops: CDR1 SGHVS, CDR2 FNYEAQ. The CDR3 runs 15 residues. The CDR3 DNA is TGTGCCAGCAGCTTAATCCCAAGCTCCACAGATACGCAGTATTTT. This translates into CASSLIPSSTDTQYF.

CDR3 loop: CASSLEGIATEAFF. The CDR3 region has the DNA TGTGCCAGCAGCTTAGAGGGGATAGCCACTGAAGCTTTCTTT. The chain links TRBV7-2 to TRBJ1-1, with D possibly TRBD1 on 5 matching bases. The length of the CDR3 is 14 residues. Trimming pared 1 base from V and 4 bases from J, leaving 10 bases between. CDR1 and CDR2 from the germline V gene are SGHTA and FQGNSA.

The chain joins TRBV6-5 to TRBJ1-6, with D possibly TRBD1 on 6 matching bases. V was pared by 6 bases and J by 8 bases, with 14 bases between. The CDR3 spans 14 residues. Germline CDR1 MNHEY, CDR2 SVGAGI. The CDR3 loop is CASRTGTRDSPLHF. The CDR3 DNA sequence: TGTGCCAGCAGGACCGGGACAAGAGATTCACCCCTCCACTTT.

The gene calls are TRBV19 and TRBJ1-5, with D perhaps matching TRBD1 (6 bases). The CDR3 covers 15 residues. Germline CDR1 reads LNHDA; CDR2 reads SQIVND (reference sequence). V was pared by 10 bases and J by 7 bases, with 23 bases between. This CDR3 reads CATLGNRGSLQPQHF. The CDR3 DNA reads TGTGCCACCCTGGGAAATAGGGGGTCATTACAGCCCCAGCATTTT.

CDR3 sequence (DNA): TGTGCCAGCAGCTTGGAGGACAGCTATGGCTACACCTTC. Protein: CASSLEDSYGYTF. This chain links TRBV5-5 with TRBJ1-2; possible D gene TRBD1, 6 bases. This CDR3 has 13 amino acids. V lost 0 bases, J lost 4 bases, and 7 bases lay in between. Germline loops: CDR1 SGHKS, CDR2 YYEKEE (reference sequence). Variable domain in full (rest from reference TRBV5-5 and TRBJ1-2): DAGVTQSPTHLIKTRGQQVTLRCSPISGHKSVSWYQQVLGQGPQFIFQYYEKEERGRGNFPDRFSARQFPNYSSELNVNALLLGDSALYLCASSLEDSYGYTFGSGTRLTVV.

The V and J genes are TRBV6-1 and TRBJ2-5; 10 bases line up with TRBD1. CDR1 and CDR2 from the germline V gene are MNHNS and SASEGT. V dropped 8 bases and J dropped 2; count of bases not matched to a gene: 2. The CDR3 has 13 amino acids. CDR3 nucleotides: TGTGCCAGCGACAGGGGGCCACAAGAGACCCAGTACTTC. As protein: CASDRGPQETQYF.

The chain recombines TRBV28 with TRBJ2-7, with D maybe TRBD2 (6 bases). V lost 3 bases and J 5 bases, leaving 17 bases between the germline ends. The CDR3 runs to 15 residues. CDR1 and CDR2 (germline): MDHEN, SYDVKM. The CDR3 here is CASSFPARGRHEQYF. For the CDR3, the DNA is TGTGCCAGCAGTTTCCCGGCTCGAGGGAGGCACGAGCAGTACTTC.

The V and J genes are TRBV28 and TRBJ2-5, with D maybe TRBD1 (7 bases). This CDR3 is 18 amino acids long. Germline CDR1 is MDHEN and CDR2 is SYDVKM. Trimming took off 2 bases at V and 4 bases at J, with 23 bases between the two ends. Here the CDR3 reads CASSLSYSKGAAGETQYF. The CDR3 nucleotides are TGTGCCAGCAGTTTAAGCTACTCGAAGGGGGCAGCGGGAGAGACCCAGTACTTC.

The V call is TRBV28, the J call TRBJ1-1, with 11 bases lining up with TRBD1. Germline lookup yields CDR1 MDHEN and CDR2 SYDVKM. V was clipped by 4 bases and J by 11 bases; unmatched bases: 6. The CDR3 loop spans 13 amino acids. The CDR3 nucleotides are TGTGCCAGCAGTTCGGGACAGGGGGTTGAGGCTTTCTTT. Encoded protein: CASSSGQGVEAFF.

This chain's CDR3 is CASSFLAGGRETQYF. The CDR3 DNA is TGCGCCAGCAGCTTTCTGGCGGGGGGGCGAGAGACCCAGTACTTC. This sequence joins TRBV5-1 and TRBJ2-5, with TRBD2 matching 9 bases. Trimming cost V 2 bases and J 4 bases; bases outside gene matches: 6. This CDR3 contains 15 residues. Germline lookup yields CDR1 SGHRS and CDR2 YFSETQ.

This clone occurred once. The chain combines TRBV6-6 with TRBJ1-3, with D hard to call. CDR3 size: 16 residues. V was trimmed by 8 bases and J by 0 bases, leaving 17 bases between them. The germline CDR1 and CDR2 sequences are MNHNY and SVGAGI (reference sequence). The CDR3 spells CASQTLAGGSGNTIYF. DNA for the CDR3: TGTGCCAGCCAAACCCTCGCGGGAGGCTCTGGAAACACCATATATTTT.

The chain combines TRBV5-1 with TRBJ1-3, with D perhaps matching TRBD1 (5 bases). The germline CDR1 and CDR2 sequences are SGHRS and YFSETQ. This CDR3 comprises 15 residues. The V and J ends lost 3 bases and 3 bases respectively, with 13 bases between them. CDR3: CASSWGGPDGNTIYF. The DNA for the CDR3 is TGCGCCAGCAGCTGGGGGGGACCAGATGGAAACACCATATATTTT. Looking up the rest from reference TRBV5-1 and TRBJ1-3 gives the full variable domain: KAGVTQTPRYLIKTRGQQVTLSCSPISGHRSVSWYQQTPGQGLQFLFEYFSETQRNKGNFPGRFSGRQFSNSRSEMNVSTLELGDSALYLCASSWGGPDGNTIYFGEGSWLTVV.

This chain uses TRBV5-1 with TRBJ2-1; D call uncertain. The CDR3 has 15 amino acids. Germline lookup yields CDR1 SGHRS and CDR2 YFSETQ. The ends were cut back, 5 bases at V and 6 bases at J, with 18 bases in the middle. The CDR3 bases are TGCGCCAGCAGACTGACGAGCGATGTTGGCAATGAGCAGTTCTTC. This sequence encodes CASRLTSDVGNEQFF.

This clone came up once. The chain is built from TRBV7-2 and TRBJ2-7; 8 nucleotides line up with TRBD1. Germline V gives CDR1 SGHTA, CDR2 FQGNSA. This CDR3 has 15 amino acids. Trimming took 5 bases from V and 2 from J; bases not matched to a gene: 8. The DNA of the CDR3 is TGTGCCAGCAGCCCTTTGGCAGGGGGCCCCTACGAGCAGTACTTC. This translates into CASSPLAGGPYEQYF.

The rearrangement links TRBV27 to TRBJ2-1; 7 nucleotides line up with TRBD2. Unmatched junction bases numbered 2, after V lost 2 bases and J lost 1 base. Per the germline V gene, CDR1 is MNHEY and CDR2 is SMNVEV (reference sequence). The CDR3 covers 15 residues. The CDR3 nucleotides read TGTGCCAGCAGTTTAGGCGGGAGTTCCTACAATGAGCAGTTCTTC. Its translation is CASSLGGSSYNEQFF.

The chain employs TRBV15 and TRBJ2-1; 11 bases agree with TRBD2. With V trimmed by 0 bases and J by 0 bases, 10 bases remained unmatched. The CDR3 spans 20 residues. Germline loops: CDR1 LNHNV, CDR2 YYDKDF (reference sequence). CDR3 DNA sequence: TGTGCCACCAGCAGAGATTTAGGTTCAACTAGCGGGAGCTCCTACAATGAGCAGTTCTTC. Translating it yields CATSRDLGSTSGSSYNEQFF.

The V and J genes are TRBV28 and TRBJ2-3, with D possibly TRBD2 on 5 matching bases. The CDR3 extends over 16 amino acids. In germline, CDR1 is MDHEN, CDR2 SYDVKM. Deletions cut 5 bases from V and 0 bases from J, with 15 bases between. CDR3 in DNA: TGTGCCAGCAGTACTCTTAGCGTTACTAGCACAGATACGCAGTATTTT. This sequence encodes CASSTLSVTSTDTQYF.

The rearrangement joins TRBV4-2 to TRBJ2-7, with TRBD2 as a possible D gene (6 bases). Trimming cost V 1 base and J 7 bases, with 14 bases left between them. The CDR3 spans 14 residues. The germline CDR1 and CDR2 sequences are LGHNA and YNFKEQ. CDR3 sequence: CASSQVLAGWEQYF. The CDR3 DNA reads TGTGCCAGCAGCCAAGTCCTCGCGGGATGGGAGCAGTACTTC.

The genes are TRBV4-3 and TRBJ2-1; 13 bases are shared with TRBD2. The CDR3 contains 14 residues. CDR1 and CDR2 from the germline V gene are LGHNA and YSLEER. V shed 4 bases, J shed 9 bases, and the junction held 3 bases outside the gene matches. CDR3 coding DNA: TGCGCCAGCAGCCCACTAGCGGGGGGGAGTGAGCAGTTCTTC. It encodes CASSPLAGGSEQFF.

DNA of the CDR3: TGTGCCGCGGGACTCCCAGCAGATACGCAGTATTTT. It specifies CAAGLPADTQYF. This chain connects TRBV30 to TRBJ2-3; tentatively, D is TRBD2 (6 bases). Per the germline V gene, CDR1 is GTSNPN and CDR2 is SVGIG (reference sequence). The CDR3 spans 12 residues. Trimming stripped 8 bases from V and 4 bases from J, with 13 bases between.

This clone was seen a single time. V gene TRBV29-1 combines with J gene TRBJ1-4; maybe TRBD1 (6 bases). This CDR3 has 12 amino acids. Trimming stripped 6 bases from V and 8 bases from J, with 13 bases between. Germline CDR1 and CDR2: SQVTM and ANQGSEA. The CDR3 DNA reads TGCAGCGTAGGGCAGGGGAAGGAAAAACTGTTTTTT. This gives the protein CSVGQGKEKLFF.

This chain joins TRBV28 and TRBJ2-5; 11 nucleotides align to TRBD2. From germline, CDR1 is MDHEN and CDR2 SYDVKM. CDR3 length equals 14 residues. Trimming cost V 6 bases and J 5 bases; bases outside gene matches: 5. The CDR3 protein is CASRTSGSWETQYF. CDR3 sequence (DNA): TGTGCCAGCAGAACTAGCGGGAGCTGGGAGACCCAGTACTTC.

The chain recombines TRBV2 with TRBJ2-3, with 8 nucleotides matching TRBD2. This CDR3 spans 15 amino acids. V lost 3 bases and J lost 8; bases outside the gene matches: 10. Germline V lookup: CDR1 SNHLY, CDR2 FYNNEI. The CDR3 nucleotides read TGTGCCAGCAGTGAGCCCGCGGGGGGTTCCCCTACGCAGTATTTT. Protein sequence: CASSEPAGGSPTQYF. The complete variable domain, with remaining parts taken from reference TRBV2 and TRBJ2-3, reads EPEVTQTPSHQVTQMGQEVILRCVPISNHLYFYWYRQILGQKVEFLVSFYNNEISEKSEIFDDQFSVERPDGSNFTLKIRSTKLEDSAMYFCASSEPAGGSPTQYFGPGTRLTVL.

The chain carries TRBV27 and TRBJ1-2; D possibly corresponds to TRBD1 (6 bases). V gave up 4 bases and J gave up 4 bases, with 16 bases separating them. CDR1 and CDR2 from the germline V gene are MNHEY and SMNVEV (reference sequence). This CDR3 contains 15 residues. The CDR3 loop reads CASSSSTTGFYGYTF. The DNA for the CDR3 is TGTGCCAGCAGTTCCAGTACAACAGGGTTCTATGGCTACACCTTC.

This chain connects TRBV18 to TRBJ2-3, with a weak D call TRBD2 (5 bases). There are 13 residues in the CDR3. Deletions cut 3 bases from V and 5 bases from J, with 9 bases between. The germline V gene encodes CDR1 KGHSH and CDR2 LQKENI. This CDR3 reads CASSPWERDTQYF. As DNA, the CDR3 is TGTGCCAGCTCACCGTGGGAGAGAGATACGCAGTATTTT.

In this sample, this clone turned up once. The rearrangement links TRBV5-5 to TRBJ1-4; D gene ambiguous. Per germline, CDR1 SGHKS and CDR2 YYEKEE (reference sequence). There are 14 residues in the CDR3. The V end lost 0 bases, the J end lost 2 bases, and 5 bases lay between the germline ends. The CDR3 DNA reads TGTGCCAGCAGCTTGGGGCGGACTAATGAAAAACTGTTTTTT. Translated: CASSLGRTNEKLFF.